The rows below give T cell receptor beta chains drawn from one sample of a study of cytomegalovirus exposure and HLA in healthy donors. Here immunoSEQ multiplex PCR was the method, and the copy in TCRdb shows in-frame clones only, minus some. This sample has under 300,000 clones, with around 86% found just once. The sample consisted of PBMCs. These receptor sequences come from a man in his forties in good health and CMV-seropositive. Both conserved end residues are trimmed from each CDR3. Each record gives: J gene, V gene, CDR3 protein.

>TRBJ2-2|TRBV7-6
ASSLGTSLDTGELF
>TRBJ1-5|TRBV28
ASSVDRVINQPQH
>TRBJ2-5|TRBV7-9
SSSPGQGQETQY
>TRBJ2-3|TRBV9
ASSVTSGIADTQY
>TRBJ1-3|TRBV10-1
ASSATGTGNTIY
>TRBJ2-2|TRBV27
ASSSDRAAGELF
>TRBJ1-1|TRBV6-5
ASSWGPGQGNTEAF
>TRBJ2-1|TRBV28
ASSLGANEQF
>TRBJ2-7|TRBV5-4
ASSFNRGTLGDEQY
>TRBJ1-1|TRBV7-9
ASSARTGLNTEAF
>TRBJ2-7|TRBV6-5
ASSVTGGFYYEQY
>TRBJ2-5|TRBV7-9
ASSTGTSGRETQY
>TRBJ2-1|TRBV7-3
ASSLFAGALNEQF
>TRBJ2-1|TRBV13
ASRERGPYNEQF
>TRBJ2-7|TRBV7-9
ASSHPGSAGAYEQY
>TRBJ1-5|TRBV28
ASRETGGDNQPQH
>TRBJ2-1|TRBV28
ASSLRPSWDRFTDEQF
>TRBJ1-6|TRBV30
AWKDRGISPLH
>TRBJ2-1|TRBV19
ASRRTSGRIGDEQF
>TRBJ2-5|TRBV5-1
ASSLEASGRGETQY
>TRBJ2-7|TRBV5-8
ASSDVTESYEQY
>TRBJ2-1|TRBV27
ASKGGNRYNEQF
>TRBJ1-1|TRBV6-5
ASSGNYIQAF
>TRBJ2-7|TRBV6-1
ASSGTSGTEQY
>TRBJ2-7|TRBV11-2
ASTYPSVSYEQY
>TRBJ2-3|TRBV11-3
ASSPQTSGSVSDTQY
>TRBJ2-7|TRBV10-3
AISDNGSYEQY
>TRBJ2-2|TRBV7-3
ASSLTRGAYAGELF
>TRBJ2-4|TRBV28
ASSTTRLAGASL
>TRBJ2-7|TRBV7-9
ASSPGSNSYEQY
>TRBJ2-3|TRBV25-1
ASSARQGAFTDTQY
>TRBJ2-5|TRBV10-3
AIRDPTGGGETQY
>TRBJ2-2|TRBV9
ASSVQGDLAGELF
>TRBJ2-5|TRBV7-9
ASRDSGPGETQY
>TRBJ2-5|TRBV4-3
ASSQAVGTGGWETQY
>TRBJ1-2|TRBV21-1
ASTSTYVEGYGYT
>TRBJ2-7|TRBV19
ASSITGNSYEQY
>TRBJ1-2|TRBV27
ASSPRGLLYGYT
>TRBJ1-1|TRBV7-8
ASSSQPDREEAF
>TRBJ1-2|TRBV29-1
SVVAGPGYGYT
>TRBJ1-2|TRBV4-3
ASSQDGPGNYGYT
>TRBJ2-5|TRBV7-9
ATRGQETQY
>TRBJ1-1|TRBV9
ASSAKPNTEAF
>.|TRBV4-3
ASSQGQGTYEQY
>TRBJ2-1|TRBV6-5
ASSYAGEYNEQF
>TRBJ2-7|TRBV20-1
SGGIAYEQY
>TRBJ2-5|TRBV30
ALAPRETQY
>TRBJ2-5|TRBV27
ASSLSASGIFLPETQY